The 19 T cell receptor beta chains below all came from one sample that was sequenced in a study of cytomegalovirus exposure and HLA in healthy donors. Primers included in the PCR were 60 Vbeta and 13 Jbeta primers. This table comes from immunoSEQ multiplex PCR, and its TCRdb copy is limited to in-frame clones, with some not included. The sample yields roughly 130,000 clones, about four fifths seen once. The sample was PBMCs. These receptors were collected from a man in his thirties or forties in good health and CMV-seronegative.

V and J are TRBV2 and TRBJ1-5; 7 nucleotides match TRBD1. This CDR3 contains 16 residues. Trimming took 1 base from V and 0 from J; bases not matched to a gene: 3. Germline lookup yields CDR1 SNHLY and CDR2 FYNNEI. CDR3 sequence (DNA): TGTGCCAGCAGTGAAGTCGGGACAGTTAGCAATCAGCCCCAGCATTTT. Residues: CASSEVGTVSNQPQHF.

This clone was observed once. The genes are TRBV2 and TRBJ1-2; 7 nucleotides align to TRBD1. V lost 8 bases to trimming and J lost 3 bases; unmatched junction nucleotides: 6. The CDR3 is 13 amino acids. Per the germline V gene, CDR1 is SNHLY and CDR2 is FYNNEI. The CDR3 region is CASAQTGYYGYTF. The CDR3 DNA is TGTGCCAGCGCTCAGACAGGGTACTATGGCTACACCTTC.

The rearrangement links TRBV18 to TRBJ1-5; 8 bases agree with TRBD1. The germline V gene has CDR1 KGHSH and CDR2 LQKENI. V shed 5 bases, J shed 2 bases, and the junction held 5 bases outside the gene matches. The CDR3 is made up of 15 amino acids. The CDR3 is CASSSTGDRNQPQHF. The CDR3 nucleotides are TGTGCCAGCTCATCGACAGGGGATCGCAATCAGCCCCAGCATTTT.

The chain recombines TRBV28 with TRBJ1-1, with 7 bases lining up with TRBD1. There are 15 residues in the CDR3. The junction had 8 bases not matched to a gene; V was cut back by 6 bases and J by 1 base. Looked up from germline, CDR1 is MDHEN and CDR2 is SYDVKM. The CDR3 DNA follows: TGTGCCAGCAGCTCAACCGGGACAGCGAACACTGAAGCTTTCTTT. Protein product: CASSSTGTANTEAFF. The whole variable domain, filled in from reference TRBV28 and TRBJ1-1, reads DVKVTQSSRYLVKRTGEKVFLECVQDMDHENMFWYRQDPGLGLRLIYFSYDVKMKEKGDIPEGYSVSREKKERFSLILESASTNQTSMYLCASSSTGTANTEAFFGQGTRLTVV.

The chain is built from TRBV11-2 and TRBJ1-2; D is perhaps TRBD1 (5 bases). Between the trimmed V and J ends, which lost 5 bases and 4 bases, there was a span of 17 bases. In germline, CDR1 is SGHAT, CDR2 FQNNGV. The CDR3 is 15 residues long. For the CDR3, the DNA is TGTGCCAGCAGCCCGGGGGGTTCGGGGATCTATGGCTACACCTTC. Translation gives CASSPGGSGIYGYTF.

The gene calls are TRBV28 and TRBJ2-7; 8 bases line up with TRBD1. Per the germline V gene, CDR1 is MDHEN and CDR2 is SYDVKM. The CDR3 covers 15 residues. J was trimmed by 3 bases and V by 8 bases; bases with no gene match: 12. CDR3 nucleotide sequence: TGTGCCAGCCTACGGGGACGGGACAGGAACTACGAGCAGTACTTC. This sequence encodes CASLRGRDRNYEQYF.

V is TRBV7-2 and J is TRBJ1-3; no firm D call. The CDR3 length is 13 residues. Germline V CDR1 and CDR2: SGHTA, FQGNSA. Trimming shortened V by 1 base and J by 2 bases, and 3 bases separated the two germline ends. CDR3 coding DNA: TGTGCCAGCAGCTTAGTTACTGGAAACACCATATATTTT. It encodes CASSLVTGNTIYF.

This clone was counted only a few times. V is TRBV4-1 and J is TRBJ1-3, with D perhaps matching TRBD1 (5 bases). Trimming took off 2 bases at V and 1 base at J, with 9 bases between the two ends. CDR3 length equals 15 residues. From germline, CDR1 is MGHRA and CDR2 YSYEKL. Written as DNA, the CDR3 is TGCGCCAGCAGCCAAATCCAGGGATCTGGAAACACCATATATTTT. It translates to CASSQIQGSGNTIYF.

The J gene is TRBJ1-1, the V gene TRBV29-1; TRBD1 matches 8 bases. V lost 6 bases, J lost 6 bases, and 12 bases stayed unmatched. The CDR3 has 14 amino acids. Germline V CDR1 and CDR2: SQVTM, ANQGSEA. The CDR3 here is CSVHGQGRTAEAFF. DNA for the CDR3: TGCAGCGTCCACGGACAGGGACGAACGGCTGAAGCTTTCTTT.

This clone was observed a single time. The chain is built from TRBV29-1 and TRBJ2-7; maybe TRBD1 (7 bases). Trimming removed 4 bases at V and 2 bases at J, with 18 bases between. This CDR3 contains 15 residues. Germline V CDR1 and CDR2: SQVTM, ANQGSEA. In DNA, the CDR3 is TGCAGCGTTGGGGCAGGGGGGAGGTTGACCTACGAGCAGTACTTC. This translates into CSVGAGGRLTYEQYF.

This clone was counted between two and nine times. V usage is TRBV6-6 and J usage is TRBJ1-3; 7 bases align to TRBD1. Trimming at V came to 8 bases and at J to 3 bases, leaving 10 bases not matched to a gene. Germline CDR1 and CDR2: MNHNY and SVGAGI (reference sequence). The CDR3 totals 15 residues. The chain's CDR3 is CASRDRDRLGNTIYF. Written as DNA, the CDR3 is TGTGCCAGCCGGGACCGGGACAGACTTGGAAACACCATATATTTT.

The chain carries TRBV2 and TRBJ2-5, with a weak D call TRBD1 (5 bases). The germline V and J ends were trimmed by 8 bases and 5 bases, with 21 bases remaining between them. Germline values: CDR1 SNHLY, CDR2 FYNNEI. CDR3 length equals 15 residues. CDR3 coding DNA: TGTGCCAGCCGGAATAGGGGTGGATCCTGGGAGACCCAGTACTTC. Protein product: CASRNRGGSWETQYF. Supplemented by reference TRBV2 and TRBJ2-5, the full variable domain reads EPEVTQTPSHQVTQMGQEVILRCVPISNHLYFYWYRQILGQKVEFLVSFYNNEISEKSEIFDDQFSVERPDGSNFTLKIRSTKLEDSAMYFCASRNRGGSWETQYFGPGTRLLVL.

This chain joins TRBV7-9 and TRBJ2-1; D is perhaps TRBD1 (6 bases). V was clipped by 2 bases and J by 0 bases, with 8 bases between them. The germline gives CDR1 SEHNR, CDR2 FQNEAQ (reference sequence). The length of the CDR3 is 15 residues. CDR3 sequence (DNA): TGTGCCAGCAGCTTACTACAGGGCTCCTACAATGAGCAGTTCTTC. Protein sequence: CASSLLQGSYNEQFF.

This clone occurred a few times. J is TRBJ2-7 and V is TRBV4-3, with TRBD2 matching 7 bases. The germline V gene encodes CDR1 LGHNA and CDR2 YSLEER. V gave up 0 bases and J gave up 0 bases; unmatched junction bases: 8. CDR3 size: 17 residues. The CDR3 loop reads CASSQDKTSVTSYEQYF. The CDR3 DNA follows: TGCGCCAGCAGCCAAGATAAAACTAGCGTAACCTCCTACGAGCAGTACTTC.

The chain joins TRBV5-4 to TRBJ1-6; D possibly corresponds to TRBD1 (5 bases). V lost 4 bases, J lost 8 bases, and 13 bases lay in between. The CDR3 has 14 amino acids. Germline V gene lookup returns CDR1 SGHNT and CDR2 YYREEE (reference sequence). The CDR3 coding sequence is TGTGCCAGCAGCCCTGGTGGGGGGGATTCACCCCTCCACTTT. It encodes CASSPGGGDSPLHF.

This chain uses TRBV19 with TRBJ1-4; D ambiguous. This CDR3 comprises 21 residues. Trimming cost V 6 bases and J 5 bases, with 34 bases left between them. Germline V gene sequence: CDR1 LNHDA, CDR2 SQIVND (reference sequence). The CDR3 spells CASSARRGRERFGRRNEKLFF. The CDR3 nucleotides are TGTGCCAGTAGCGCTCGGAGAGGACGCGAGCGGTTCGGCCGGCGGAATGAAAAACTGTTTTTT.

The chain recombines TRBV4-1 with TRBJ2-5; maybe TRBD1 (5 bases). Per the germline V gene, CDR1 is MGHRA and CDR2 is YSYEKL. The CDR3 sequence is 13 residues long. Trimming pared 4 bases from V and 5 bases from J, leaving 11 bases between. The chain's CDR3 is CASSRRDFETQYF. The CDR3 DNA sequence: TGCGCCAGCAGCCGCAGGGATTTTGAGACCCAGTACTTC.

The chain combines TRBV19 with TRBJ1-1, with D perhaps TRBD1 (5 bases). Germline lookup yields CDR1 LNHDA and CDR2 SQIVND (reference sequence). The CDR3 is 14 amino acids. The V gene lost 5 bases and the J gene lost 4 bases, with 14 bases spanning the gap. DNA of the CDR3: TGTGCCAGTAGTCTCCCCGTTGGGGCCACTGAAGCTTTCTTT. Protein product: CASSLPVGATEAFF. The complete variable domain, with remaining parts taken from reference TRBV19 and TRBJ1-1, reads DGGITQSPKYLFRKEGQNVTLSCEQNLNHDAMYWYRQDPGQGLRLIYYSQIVNDFQKGDIAEGYSVSREKKESFPLTVTSAQKNPTAFYLCASSLPVGATEAFFGQGTRLTVV.

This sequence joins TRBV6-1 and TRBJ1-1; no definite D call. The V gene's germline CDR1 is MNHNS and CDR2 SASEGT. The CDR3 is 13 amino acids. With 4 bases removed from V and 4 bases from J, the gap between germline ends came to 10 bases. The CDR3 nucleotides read TGTGCCAGCAGTGCCAGCCCGGGCACTGAAGCTTTCTTT. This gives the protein CASSASPGTEAFF.